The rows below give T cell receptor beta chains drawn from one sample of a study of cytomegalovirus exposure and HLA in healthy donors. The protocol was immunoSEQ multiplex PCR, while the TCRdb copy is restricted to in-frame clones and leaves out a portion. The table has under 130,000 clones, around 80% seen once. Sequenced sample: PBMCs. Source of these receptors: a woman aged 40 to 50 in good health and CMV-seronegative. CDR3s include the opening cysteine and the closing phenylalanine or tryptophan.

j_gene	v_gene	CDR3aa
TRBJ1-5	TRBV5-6	CASSSYRTGVSDDQPQHF
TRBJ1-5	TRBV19	CASSDSDFSNQPQHF
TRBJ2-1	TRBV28	CASSWRRGFYNEQFF
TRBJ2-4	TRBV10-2	CASSDGQGAFLLAKNIQYF
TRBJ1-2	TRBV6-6	CASRDRDYGYTF
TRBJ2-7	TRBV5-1	CASSGQGALEQYF
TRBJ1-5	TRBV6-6	CASRDYEGLKNQPQHF
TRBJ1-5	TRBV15	CATSRDWDRNNQPQHF
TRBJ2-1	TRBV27	CASRQAGGPVYEQFF
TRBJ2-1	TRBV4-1	CASSQGTSGEYNEQFF
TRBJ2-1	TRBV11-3	CASSLGGGDNEQFF
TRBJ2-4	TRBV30	CAWSPQVSGQGYIQYF
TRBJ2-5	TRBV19	CASSIGTGGETQYF
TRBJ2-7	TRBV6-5	CASSFGGGHSEQYF
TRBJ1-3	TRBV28	CASTSPLWDRVRNTIYF
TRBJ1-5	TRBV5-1	CASSPGQYSNQPQHF
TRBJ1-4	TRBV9	CASSSPAARAGGNEKLFF
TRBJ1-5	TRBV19	CASEDKSSNQPQHF
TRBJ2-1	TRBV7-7	CASSPRLLAGGGYNEQFF
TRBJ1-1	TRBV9	CASSPLANTEAFF
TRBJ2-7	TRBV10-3	CAISEPTGGKYEQYF
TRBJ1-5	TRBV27	CASYDRGQGRPQHF
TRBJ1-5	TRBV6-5	CASSYSGTGVDQPQHF
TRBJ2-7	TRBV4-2	CASSQEASGRYDEQYF
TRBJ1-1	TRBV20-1	CSARSGGAFF
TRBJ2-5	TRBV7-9	CASSFAAQETQYF
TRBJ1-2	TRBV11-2	CASSLVQGNGYTF
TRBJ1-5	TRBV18	CASSPEGSGNQPQHF
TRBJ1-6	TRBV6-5	CASSLQRSYNSPLHF
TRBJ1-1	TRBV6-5	CASRSRGKPNTEAFF
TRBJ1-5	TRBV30	CAWSLGTGGAQGNQPQHF
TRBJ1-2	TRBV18	CASSPSTGLPYGYTF
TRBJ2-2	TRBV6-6	CASSLQGRDTGELFF
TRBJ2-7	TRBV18	CASSEGTVWEQYF
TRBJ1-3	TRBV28	CATRQGSGNTIYF
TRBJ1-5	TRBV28	CASSIQGAGFQPQHF
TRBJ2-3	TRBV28	CASVAGGSTDTQYF
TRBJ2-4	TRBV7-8	CASGSTRAKNIQYF
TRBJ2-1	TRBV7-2	CASSPRDSSSNEQFF
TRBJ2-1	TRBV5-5	CASSRVYERGTYNEQFF
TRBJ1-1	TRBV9	CASSSGGGQNTEAFF
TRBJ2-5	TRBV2	CASSEARQEQYF
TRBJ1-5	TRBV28	CASNTGNQPQHF
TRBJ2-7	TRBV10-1	CASSEQAGDEQYF
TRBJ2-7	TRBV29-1	CSVVASQYEQYF
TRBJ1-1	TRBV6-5	CASRVREDGTEAFF
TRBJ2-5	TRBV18	CASSPSDSLETQYF
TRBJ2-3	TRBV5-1	CASSRDRELDTQYF
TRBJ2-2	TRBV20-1	CSAPRVRELFF
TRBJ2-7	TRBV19	CASSIENRLYEQYF
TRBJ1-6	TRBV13	CASRWKGAYNSPLHF
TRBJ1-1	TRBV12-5	CASGFTEGGRNTEAFF
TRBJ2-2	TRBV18	CASSPRLAGAIGELFF
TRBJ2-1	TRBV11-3	CASSFHGGSGNEQFF